This T cell receptor beta chain was obtained from a study of blood T cell repertoires in COVID-19. Study summary: COVID-19 samples collected from the United States, Italy and Spain covered acute and convalescent phases.

The ends were cut back, 8 bases at V and 0 bases at J, with 17 bases in the middle. CDR3 length: 15 residues. Germline CDR1 reads MNHEY; CDR2 reads SVGAGI. Produced via immunoSEQ multiplex PCR; TCRdb's table is partial and in-frame only. The data contain 400,000 to 450,000 clones, 86% of them singletons. The receptor was isolated from a woman aged 25 to 45 with active or convalescent COVID-19. V and J are TRBV6-5 and TRBJ2-7; tentative D call: TRBD2 (7 bases). The source material was peripheral blood. CDR3 sequence reads: CASGGGDTYSYEQYF. The CDR3 region has the DNA TGTGCCAGCGGGGGAGGGGACACCTACTCCTACGAGCAGTACTTC.